The 9 T cell receptor beta chains listed next were all sequenced from one sample in a study of patients and donors after allogeneic stem cell transplantation. TCRdb reprocessed the RT-PCR reads via MiXCR and lists one record per CDR3 protein. The top ten clones hold 5% to 6.5% of a sample with about 960,000 distinct CDR3 sequences, around 17% of them seen once. The sample taken for sequencing was blood, either unsorted or a sorted T cell fraction (not recorded which). Every receptor here comes from a human donor who was either an allogeneic HSCT recipient or a stem cell or donor lymphocyte infusion donor (not recorded which). It is not recorded whose cells these are; they may come from a transplant donor.

The chain carries TRBV20-1 and TRBJ2-7; 7 bases are shared with TRBD1. Germline CDR1 reads DFQATT; CDR2 reads SNEGSKA (reference sequence). The CDR3 spans 14 residues. With V trimmed by 2 bases and J by 5 bases, 9 bases remained unmatched. CDR3 in amino acids: CSARSFDRVNEQYF. The DNA for the CDR3 is TGCAGTGCTAGATCCTTCGACAGGGTGAACGAGCAGTACTTC.

V is TRBV20-1 and J is TRBJ2-7; D not certain. The V and J ends lost 6 bases and 6 bases respectively, with 18 bases between them. The CDR3 totals 13 residues. Germline V gene sequence: CDR1 DFQATT, CDR2 SNEGSKA (reference sequence). CDR3 residues: CSAEVPNEGEQYF. The CDR3 DNA is TGCAGTGCCGAGGTCCCAAACGAAGGCGAGCAGTACTTC.

This clonotype was picked up a small number of times. The V call is TRBV7-2, the J call TRBJ1-1; D is unresolved. The CDR3 covers 14 residues. Germline V gene data show CDR1 as SGHTA and CDR2 as FQGNSA. Deletions cut 4 bases from V and 5 bases from J, with 14 bases between. The CDR3 DNA follows: TGTGCCAGCAGCTCGCACCTGAGGCGGACTGAAGCTTTCTTT. Amino acids: CASSSHLRRTEAFF. Full variable domain (outside the CDR3, taken from reference TRBV7-2 and TRBJ1-1): GAGVSQSPSNKVTEKGKDVELRCDPISGHTALYWYRQSLGQGLEFLIYFQGNSAPDKSGLPSDRFSAERTGGSVSTLTIQRTQQEDSAVYLCASSSHLRRTEAFFGQGTRLTVV.

As regards this clonotype: Compared with germline, one end of the junction differs, possibly owing to a read error. This chain joins TRBV7-7 and TRBJ2-7, with D maybe TRBD1 (5 bases). The germline V gene encodes CDR1 SSHAT and CDR2 FNYEAQ (reference sequence). The CDR3 is made up of 13 amino acids. The CDR3 reads CASSPYAGNEQYF. CDR3 nucleotide sequence: TGTGCTAGCAGCCCATACGCAGGGAACGAGCAGTACTTC.

The J gene is TRBJ2-5, the V gene TRBV5-1; TRBD2 might be the D (6 bases). The germline CDR1 and CDR2 sequences are SGHRS and YFSETQ. The CDR3 contains 14 residues. V lost 7 bases to trimming and J lost 5 bases, with 18 bases between them. The CDR3 sequence: CASCRDPGVETQYF. The CDR3 nucleotides are TGCGCCAGCTGCCGCGACCCGGGAGTGGAGACCCAGTACTTC.

This clonotype was picked up a small number of times. In DNA, the CDR3 is TGTGCCAGCAGTGAATTGGGCAGGAACGGCTACACCTTC. Amino acid sequence: CASSELGRNGYTF. The J gene is TRBJ1-2, the V gene TRBV25-1; no clear D. Germline CDR1 and CDR2: MGHDK and SYGVNS. The CDR3 is made up of 13 amino acids. V dropped 1 base and J dropped 8 bases, with 11 bases sitting between them.

This clonotype appeared a few times. V gene TRBV5-1 combines with J gene TRBJ2-2, with 11 bases identical to TRBD2. Looked up from germline, CDR1 is SGHRS and CDR2 is YFSETQ. After removal of 4 bases from V and 1 base from J, the junction contained 6 bases not matched to a gene. The CDR3 covers 17 residues. CDR3 coding DNA: TGCGCCAGCAGCCCGCCCGGGACTAGCGGGAACACCGGGGAGCTGTTTTTT. Amino acid sequence: CASSPPGTSGNTGELFF.

This chain's CDR3 is CASSPEGGQYF. The CDR3 DNA sequence: TGTGCCAGCAGCCCTGAAGGAGGGCAGTATTTT. The chain has TRBV7-9 and TRBJ2-3; TRBD2 might be the D (5 bases). CDR3 size: 11 residues. V was clipped by 5 bases and J by 11 bases, with 11 bases between them. Germline-derived CDR1 and CDR2 are SEHNR and FQNEAQ (reference sequence).

The V call is TRBV10-3, the J call TRBJ1-4, with D possibly being TRBD1 (6 bases). The CDR3 is 16 residues long. The germline V gene encodes CDR1 ENHRY and CDR2 SYGVKD. V dropped 3 bases and J dropped 4 bases, with 15 bases sitting between them. The CDR3 DNA reads as TGTGCCATCAGTGAATCCCCAGGGGCGATTAATGAAAAACTGTTTTTT. Residues: CAISESPGAINEKLFF.